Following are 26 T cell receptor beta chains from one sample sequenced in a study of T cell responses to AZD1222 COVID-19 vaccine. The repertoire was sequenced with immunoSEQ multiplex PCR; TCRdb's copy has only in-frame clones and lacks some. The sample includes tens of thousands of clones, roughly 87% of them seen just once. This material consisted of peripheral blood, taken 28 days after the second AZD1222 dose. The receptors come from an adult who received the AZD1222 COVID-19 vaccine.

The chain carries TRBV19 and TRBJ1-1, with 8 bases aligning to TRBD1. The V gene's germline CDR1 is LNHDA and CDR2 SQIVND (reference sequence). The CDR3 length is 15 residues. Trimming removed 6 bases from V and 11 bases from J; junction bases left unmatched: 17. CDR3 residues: CASSSSGQGRGKAFF. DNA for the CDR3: TGTGCCAGTAGCTCTTCAGGACAGGGACGTGGTAAGGCTTTCTTT.

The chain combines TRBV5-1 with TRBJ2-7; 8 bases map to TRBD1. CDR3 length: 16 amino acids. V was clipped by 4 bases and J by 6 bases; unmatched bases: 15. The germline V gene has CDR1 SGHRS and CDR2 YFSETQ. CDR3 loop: CASSPLSWTGFSEQYF. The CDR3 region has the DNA TGCGCCAGCAGCCCCTTGAGTTGGACAGGGTTCTCCGAGCAGTACTTC.

For the CDR3, the DNA is TGTGCCAGCAGCAGGACAGTTAATGAAAAACTGTTTTTT. Protein sequence: CASSRTVNEKLFF. The rearrangement joins TRBV7-9 to TRBJ1-4; D is perhaps TRBD1 (6 bases). Deletions cut 5 bases from V and 4 bases from J, with 8 bases between. CDR3 length: 13 amino acids. Germline V gene data show CDR1 as SEHNR and CDR2 as FQNEAQ (reference sequence).

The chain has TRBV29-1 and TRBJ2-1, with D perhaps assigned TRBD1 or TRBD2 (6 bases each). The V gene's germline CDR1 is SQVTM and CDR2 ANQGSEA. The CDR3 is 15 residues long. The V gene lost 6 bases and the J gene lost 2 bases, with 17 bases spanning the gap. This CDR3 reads CSVRGGTHTYNEQFF. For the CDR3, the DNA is TGCAGCGTGAGGGGCGGGACACACACCTACAATGAGCAGTTCTTC.

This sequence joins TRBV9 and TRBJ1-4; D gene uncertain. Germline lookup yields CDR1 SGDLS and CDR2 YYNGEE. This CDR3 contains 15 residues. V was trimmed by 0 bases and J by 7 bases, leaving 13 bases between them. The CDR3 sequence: CASSVAGGFGEKLFF. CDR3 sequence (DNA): TGTGCCAGCAGCGTAGCTGGAGGATTTGGTGAAAAACTGTTTTTT.

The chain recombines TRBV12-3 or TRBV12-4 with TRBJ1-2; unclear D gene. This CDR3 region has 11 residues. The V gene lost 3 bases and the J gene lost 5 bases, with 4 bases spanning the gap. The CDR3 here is CASSFPYGYTF. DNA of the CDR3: TGTGCCAGCAGTTTCCCTTATGGCTACACCTTC.

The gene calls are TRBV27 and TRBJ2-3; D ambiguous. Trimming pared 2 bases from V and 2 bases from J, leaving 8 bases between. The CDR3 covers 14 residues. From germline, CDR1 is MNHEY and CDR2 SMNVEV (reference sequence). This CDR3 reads CASSLNGPTDTQYF. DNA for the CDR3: TGTGCCAGCAGTTTAAACGGGCCCACAGATACGCAGTATTTT.

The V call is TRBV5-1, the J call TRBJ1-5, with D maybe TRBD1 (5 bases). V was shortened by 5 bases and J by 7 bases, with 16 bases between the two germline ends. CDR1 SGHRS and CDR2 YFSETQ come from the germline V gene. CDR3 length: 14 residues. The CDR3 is CASRERGEGQPQHF. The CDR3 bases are TGCGCCAGCAGGGAGCGGGGAGAGGGGCAGCCCCAGCATTTT. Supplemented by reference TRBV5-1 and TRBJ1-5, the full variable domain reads KAGVTQTPRYLIKTRGQQVTLSCSPISGHRSVSWYQQTPGQGLQFLFEYFSETQRNKGNFPGRFSGRQFSNSRSEMNVSTLELGDSALYLCASRERGEGQPQHFGDGTRLSIL.

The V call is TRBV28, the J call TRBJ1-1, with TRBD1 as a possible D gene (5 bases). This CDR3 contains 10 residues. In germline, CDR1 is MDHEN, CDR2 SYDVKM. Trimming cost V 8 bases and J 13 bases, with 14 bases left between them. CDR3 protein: CASSGHLGFF. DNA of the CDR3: TGTGCCAGCTCCGGACATCTGGGTTTCTTT.

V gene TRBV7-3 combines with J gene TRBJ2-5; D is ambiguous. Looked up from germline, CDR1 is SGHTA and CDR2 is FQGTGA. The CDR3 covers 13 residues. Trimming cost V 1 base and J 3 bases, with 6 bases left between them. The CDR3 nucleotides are TGTGCCAGCAGCTTAAACAATGAAGAGACCCAGTACTTC. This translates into CASSLNNEETQYF.

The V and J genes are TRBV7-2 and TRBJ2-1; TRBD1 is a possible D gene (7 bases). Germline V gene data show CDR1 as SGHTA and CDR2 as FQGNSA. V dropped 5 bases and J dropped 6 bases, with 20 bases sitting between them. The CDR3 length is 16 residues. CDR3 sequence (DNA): TGTGCCAGCAGCAACCGACAGGGAGGCAATGGCAATGAGCAGTTCTTC. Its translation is CASSNRQGGNGNEQFF.

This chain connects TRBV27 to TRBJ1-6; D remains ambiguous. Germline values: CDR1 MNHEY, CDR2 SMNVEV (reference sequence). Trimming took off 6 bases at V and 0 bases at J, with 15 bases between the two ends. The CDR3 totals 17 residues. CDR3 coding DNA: TGTGCCAGCAGCTTTCGCTCGGACGGCTCCTATAATTCACCCCTCCACTTT. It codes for CASSFRSDGSYNSPLHF.

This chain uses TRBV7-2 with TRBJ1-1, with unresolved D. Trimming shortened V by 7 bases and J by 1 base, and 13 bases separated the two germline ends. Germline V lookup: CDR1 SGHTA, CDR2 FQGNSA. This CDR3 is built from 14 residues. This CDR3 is CASTPPGSNTEAFF. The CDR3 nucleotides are TGTGCCAGCACCCCCCCCGGTTCGAACACTGAAGCTTTCTTT.

CDR3 in DNA: TGTGCCAGCAGTCCCACTCTCCCGGGACTAGCCAACACCGGGGAGCTGTTTTTT. It translates to CASSPTLPGLANTGELFF. V usage is TRBV14 and J usage is TRBJ2-2; 9 nucleotides align to TRBD2. Germline V gene sequence: CDR1 SGHDN, CDR2 FVKESK. The CDR3 covers 18 residues. V shed 6 bases and J 2 bases; nucleotides not matched to a gene: 13.

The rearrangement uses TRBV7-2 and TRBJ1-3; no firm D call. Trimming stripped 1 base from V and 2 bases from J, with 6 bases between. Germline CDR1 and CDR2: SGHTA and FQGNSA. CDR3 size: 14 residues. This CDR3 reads CASSLGGTGNTIYF. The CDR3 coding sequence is TGTGCCAGCAGCTTAGGGGGAACTGGAAACACCATATATTTT.

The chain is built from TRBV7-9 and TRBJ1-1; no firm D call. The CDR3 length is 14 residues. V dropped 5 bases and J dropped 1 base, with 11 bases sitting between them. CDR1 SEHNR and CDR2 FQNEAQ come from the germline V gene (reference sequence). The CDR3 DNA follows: TGTGCCAGCAGCCCTCAACCGGGGAACACTGAAGCTTTCTTT. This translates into CASSPQPGNTEAFF.

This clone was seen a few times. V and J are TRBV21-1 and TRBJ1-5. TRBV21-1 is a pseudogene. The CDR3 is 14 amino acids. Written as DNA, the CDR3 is TGTGCCAGCAGCAAAGTCGACGAACCTAAGTCCCAGCATTTT. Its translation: CASSKVDEPKSQHF.

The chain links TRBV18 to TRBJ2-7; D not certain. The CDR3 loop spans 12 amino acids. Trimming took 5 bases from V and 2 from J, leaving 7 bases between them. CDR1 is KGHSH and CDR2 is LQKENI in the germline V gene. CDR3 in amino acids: CASSSDPYEQYF. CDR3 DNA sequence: TGTGCCAGCTCATCAGATCCCTACGAGCAGTACTTC.

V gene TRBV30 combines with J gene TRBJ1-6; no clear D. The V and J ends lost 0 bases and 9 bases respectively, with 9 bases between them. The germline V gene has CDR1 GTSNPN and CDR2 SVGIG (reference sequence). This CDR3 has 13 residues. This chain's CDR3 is CAWSVRNTSPLHF. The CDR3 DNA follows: TGTGCCTGGAGTGTCCGAAATACTTCACCCCTCCACTTT.

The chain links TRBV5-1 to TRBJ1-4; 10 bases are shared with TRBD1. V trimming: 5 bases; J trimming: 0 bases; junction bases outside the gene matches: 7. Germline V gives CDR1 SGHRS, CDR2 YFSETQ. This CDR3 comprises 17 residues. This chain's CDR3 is CASREGTGDATNEKLFF. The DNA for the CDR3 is TGCGCCAGCAGAGAAGGGACAGGGGACGCAACTAATGAAAAACTGTTTTTT. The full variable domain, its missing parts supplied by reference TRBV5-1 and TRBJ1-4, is KAGVTQTPRYLIKTRGQQVTLSCSPISGHRSVSWYQQTPGQGLQFLFEYFSETQRNKGNFPGRFSGRQFSNSRSEMNVSTLELGDSALYLCASREGTGDATNEKLFFGSGTQLSVL.

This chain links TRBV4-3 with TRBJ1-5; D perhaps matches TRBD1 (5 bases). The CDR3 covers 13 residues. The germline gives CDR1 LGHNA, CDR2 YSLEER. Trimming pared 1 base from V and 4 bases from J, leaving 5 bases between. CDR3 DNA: TGCGCCAGCAGCCAAGGACAGAATCAGCCCCAGCATTTT. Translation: CASSQGQNQPQHF.

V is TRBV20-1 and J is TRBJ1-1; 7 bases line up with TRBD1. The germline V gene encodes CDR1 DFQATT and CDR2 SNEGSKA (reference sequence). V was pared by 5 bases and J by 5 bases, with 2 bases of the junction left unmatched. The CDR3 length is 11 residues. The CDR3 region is CSAPGGTEAFF. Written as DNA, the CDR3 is TGCAGTGCTCCAGGGGGGACTGAAGCTTTCTTT.

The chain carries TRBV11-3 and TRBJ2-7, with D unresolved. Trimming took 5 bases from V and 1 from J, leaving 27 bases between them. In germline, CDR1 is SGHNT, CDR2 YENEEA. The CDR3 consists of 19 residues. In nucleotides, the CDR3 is TGTGCCAGCAGCGTCGACCCCTACGTCCCCTCCGTATTTTCCTACGAGCAGTACTTC. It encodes CASSVDPYVPSVFSYEQYF.

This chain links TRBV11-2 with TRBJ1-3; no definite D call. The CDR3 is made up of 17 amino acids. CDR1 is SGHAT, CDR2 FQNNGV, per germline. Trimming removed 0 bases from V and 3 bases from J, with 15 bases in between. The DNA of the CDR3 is TGTGCCAGCAGCTTAGACGCTACGACTGGAGGTGGAAACACCATATATTTT. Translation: CASSLDATTGGGNTIYF.

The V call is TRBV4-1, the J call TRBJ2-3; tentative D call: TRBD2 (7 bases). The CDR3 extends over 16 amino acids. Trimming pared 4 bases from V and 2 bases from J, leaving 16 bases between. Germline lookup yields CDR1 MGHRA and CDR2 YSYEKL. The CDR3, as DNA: TGCGCCAGCAGCCTGGGTAGGGGGGGGGACACAGATACGCAGTATTTT. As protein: CASSLGRGGDTDTQYF.

The CDR3 nucleotides read TGTGCCAGTAGTTCCGGGTCGGCTGGGGACTATGGCTACACCTTC. Its protein product is CASSSGSAGDYGYTF. The gene calls are TRBV19 and TRBJ1-2; no reliable D call. Germline CDR1 LNHDA, CDR2 SQIVND (reference sequence). The CDR3 is 15 amino acids. With 5 bases removed from V and 3 bases from J, the gap between germline ends came to 16 bases.